The clone carrying this T cell receptor beta chain was found many times. CDR3 length: 16 amino acids. Per germline, CDR1 SGHTA and CDR2 FQGTGA. J lost 2 bases, V lost 2 bases, and 5 bases had no gene match. RNA transcripts were the template for amplifying TCR beta CDR3 regions. A first-round RT-PCR of the TCR CDR3 used the HTBI primer set. TCRdb reprocessed the multiplex PCR reads with MiXCR, giving one entry per CDR3 protein. The sample has around 600,000 distinct CDR3 sequences, 13% to 15% seen once; the top ten hold roughly 7%. This sample is part of a study of T cells in Graves' hyperthyroidism and ophthalmopathy.

The chain is built from TRBV7-3 and TRBJ2-3; the match to TRBD2 covers 9 bases. This clonotype was sampled from a woman aged 18-29 years with Graves' ophthalmopathy. What was sequenced was blood. CDR3 sequence reads: CASSLGGRVPTDTQYF. The CDR3 bases are TGTGCCAGCAGCTTAGGCGGGAGGGTTCCCACAGATACGCAGTATTTT.